This TCR beta chain was found in a study of identical twins. Regarding the study as a whole: Models underpredicted monozygotic twin sharing of out-of-frame TCR alpha. Cross-sectional statistics underpinned the conclusions; the same donors were not followed.

Points on this clonotype: Its matching antigen is unknown.

Each cDNA held unique molecular identifiers, and template switching gave it a universal primer site. TCRdb itself ran the 5' RACE reads through MiXCR, one entry per CDR3 protein. The data show approximately 550,000 distinct CDR3 sequences, more than 20% seen once. Germline CDR1 and CDR2: SGHRS and YFSETQ. V lost 0 bases and J lost 6, with 14 bases in between. The length of the CDR3 is 15 residues. In every case, the donor was a healthy Caucasian. These records were also assigned to another study, of yellow fever vaccine responses in identical twins.

The chain is built from TRBV5-1 and TRBJ2-3, with D possibly TRBD2 on 6 matching bases. This sequence originates from a woman aged 18-29 years in good health. Sequenced sample: CD4+ T cells sorted from blood. In DNA, the CDR3 is TGCGCCAGCAGCTTGGTGGGCCGTCGGGAGGATACGCAGTATTTT. Translation: CASSLVGRREDTQYF.